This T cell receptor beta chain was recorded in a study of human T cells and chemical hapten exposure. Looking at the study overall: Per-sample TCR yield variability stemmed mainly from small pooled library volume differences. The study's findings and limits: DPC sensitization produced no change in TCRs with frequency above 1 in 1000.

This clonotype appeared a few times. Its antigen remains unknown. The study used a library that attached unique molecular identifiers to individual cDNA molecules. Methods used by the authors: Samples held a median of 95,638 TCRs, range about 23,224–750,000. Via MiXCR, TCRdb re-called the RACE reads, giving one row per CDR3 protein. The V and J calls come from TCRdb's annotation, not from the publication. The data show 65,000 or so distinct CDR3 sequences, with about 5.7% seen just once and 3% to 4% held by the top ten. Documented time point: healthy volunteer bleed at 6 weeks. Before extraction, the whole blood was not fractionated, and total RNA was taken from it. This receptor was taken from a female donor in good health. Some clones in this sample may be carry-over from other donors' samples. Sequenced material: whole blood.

Written as DNA, the CDR3 is TGTGCCATCAGTGAGTCGGGGCGAGGGGAAGAGACCCAGTACTTC. Its protein product is CAISESGRGEETQYF. This rearrangement joins TRBV10-3 to TRBJ2-5; D tentatively fits TRBD1 or TRBD2 (5 bases each). The CDR3 runs 15 residues. Germline CDR1 ENHRY, CDR2 SYGVKD. Between the trimmed V and J ends, which lost 0 bases and 3 bases, there was a span of 11 bases.